Given below is one T cell receptor (beta chain) in context. No antigen is known for it. These data are taken from a study of T cells in Graves' hyperthyroidism and ophthalmopathy. The overall study: Any treatment followed the collection of peripheral blood at initial diagnosis. Broader study findings: Most clonotypes expanded in the thyroid (above 0.001) were also present in blood.

Amplification of TCR beta CDR3 regions was performed using RNA transcripts as template. Carried out on the TCR CDR3, a first-round RT-PCR used the HTBI primer set. TCRdb passed the multiplex PCR reads through MiXCR, listing each CDR3 protein once. The sample shows around 600,000 distinct CDR3 sequences, approximately 15% of them seen only once. The cohort's ophthalmopathy patients, a group with duration under 3 months, had a Clinical Activity Score of at least 3 and a NOSPECS grade of at least 4. Fresh peripheral blood, under 13 ml, was the source of the PBMCs. This sequence originates from a woman younger than 35 with Graves' ophthalmopathy. Sequencing used blood.

CDR3 protein: CASSASGSNAGELFF. Here the CDR3 DNA reads TGTGCCAGCAGTGCTAGCGGGAGCAACGCCGGGGAGCTGTTTTTT. The chain combines TRBV2 with TRBJ2-2; 10 nucleotides agree with TRBD2. Germline V CDR1 and CDR2: SNHLY, FYNNEI. V trimming: 4 bases; J trimming: 6 bases; junction bases outside the gene matches: 5. This CDR3 comprises 15 residues.